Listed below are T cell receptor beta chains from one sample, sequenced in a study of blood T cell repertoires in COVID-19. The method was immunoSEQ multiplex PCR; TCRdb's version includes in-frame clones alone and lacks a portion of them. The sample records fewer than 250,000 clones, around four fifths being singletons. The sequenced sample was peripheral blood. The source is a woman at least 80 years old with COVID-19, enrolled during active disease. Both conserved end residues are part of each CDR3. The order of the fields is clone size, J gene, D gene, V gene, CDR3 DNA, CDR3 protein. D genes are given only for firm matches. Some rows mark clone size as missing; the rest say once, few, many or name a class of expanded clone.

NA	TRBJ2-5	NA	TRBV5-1	TGCGCCAGCAGCCAGGGGCTAGCTCGTGGAAAGACCCAGTACTTC	CASSQGLARGKTQYF
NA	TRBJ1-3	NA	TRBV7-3	TGTGCCAGCAGCTCCGGACACCAGGGAAACACCATATATTTT	CASSSGHQGNTIYF
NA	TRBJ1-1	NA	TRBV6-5	TGTGCCAGCAGGGGGGGAGGGAACACTGAAGCTTTCTTT	CASRGGGNTEAFF
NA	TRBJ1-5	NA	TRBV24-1	TGTGCCACCAGTGACTCTACAGGGCCCGACCAGCCCCAGCATTTT	CATSDSTGPDQPQHF
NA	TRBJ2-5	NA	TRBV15	TGTGCCACCAGCAGAGATTCGTCTATCTTACAAGAGACCCAGTACTTC	CATSRDSSILQETQYF
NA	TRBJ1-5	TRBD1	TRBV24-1	TGTGCCACCAGTGCACGGGACAGGGGAAACAATCAGCCCCAGCATTTT	CATSARDRGNNQPQHF
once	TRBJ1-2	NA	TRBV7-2	TGTGCCAGCAGCTTATATGGGGGCGTCTCCTATGGCTACACCTTC	CASSLYGGVSYGYTF
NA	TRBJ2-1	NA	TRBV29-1	TGCAGCGTTAGAAAGGCGGGGATTGAGCAGTTCTTC	CSVRKAGIEQFF
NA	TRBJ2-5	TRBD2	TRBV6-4	TGTGCCAGCAGTGAAGGCGGGAGGCAGGAGACCCAGTACTTC	CASSEGGRQETQYF
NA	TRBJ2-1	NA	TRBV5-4	TGTGCCAGCAGCCCTCGAGGGGGACAAAACGACAATGAGCAGTTCTTC	CASSPRGGQNDNEQFF
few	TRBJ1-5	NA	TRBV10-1	TGCGCCAGCAGTGTCCCCGGGTGGGAGTGGGATCAGCCCCAGCATTTT	CASSVPGWEWDQPQHF
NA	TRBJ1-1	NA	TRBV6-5	TGTGCCAGCAGTTACTCCCCGGGGGGCCCGAGCACTGAAGCTTTCTTT	CASSYSPGGPSTEAFF
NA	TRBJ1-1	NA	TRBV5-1	TGCGCCAGCAGCGCCCAGGGTAACACTGAAGCTTTCTTT	CASSAQGNTEAFF
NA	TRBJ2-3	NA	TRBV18	TGTGCCAGCTCACCACGTACAGAGAGCACAGATACGCAGTATTTT	CASSPRTESTDTQYF
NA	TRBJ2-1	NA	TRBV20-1	TGCAGTGCTCCGAGACAGACTGAGCAGTTCTTC	CSAPRQTEQFF
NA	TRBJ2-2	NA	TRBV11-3	TGTGCCAGCAGCTTCCAATCCACAGGGAACACCGGGGAGCTGTTTTTT	CASSFQSTGNTGELFF
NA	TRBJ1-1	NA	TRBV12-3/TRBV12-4	TGTGCCAGCAGTCCCCGGGTCACCGAAGCTTTCTTT	CASSPRVTEAFF
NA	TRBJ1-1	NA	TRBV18	TGTGCCAGCTCATGGGGACAAGGCATGAACACTGAAGCTTTCTTT	CASSWGQGMNTEAFF
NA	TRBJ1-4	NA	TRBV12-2	TGTGCAAGTCAACCGGAAAAGCGGGTTTTGGGTCCTTCGGGATCCGAAAAACTGTTTTTT	CASQPEKRVLGPSGSEKLFF
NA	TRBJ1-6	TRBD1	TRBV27	TGTGCCAGCAGTGTCCCCCGGGACAGGGGATCACCCCTCCACTTT	CASSVPRDRGSPLHF
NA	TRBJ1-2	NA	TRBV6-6	TGTGCCAGCAGTTACTCACAGGGAGCTAACTATGGCTACACCTTC	CASSYSQGANYGYTF
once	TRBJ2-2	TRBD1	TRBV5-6	TGTGCCAGCAGCTCCCGGGGACAGGCGGTTTTCACCGGGGAGCTGTTTTTT	CASSSRGQAVFTGELFF
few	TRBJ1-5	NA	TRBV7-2	TGTGCCAGCAGCTTAAGAGGGAACAATCAGCCCCAGCATTTT	CASSLRGNNQPQHF
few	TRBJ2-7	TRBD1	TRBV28	TGTGCCAGCAGTGGTACAGGGGTTCACCTAACCTACGAGCAGTACTTC	CASSGTGVHLTYEQYF
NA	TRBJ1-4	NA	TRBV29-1	TGCAGCGTTGCCGGCGGCGTTTATGAAAAACTGTTTTTT	CSVAGGVYEKLFF
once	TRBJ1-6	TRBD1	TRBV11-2	TGTGCCAGCAGTACGCTCGGGACAGTCAATTCACCCCTTCACTTT	CASSTLGTVNSPLHF
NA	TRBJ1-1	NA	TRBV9	TGTGCCAGCAGCGTAGCGCCCCTGGGGGGAGGGAACACTGAAGCTTTCTTT	CASSVAPLGGGNTEAFF
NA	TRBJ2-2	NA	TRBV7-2	TGTGCCAGCAGCCGCGGAGTCTCCGGGGAGCTGTTTTTT	CASSRGVSGELFF
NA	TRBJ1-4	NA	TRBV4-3	TGCGCCAGCAGCCAAGATCGGGGGGCGGTTAATGAAAAACTGTTTTTT	CASSQDRGAVNEKLFF
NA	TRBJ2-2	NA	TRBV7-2	TGTGCCAGCAGCTTAGGGGACTTTACCGGGGAGCTGTTTTTT	CASSLGDFTGELFF
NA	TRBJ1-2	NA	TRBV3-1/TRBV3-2	TGTGCCAGCAGCCAAGACAGGAGGTACTATGGCTACACCTTC	CASSQDRRYYGYTF
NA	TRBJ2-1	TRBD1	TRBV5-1	TGCGCCAGCAGCTTGGGCGGGACAGGCTCCTACAATGAGCAGTTCTTC	CASSLGGTGSYNEQFF
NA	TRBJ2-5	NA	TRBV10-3	TGTGCCATCAGGAACGCCGACAAAGAGACCCAGTACTTC	CAIRNADKETQYF
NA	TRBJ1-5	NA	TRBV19	TGTGCCAGTAGTATAGATCCGACGGGCAGGCGGGGGGGCAATCAGCCCCAGCATTTT	CASSIDPTGRRGGNQPQHF
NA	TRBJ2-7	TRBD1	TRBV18	TGTGCCAGCTCACCAGGACAGGGGGCCTACGAGCAGTACTTC	CASSPGQGAYEQYF
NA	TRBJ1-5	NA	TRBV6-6	TGTGCCAGCACCCCGGGATTCAATCAGCCCCAGCATTTT	CASTPGFNQPQHF
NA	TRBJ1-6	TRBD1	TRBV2	TGTGCCAGCAGGGATCGACAGGGGCTTTATAATTCACCCCTCCACTTT	CASRDRQGLYNSPLHF
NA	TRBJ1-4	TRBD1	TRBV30	TGTGCCTGGAGCCCAGGGGGGATTTCGAATTCCCTGTTTTTT	CAWSPGGISNSLFF
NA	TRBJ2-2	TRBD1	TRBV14	TGTGCCAGCAGCCTCGGGACAGGTCTTCTTGGCGACGCCGGGGAGCTGTTTTTT	CASSLGTGLLGDAGELFF
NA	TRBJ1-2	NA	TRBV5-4	TGTGCCAGCAGCTTGGCTACGCCGGTACAGGGCGCAAACTATGGCTACACCTTC	CASSLATPVQGANYGYTF
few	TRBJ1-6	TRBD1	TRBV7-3	TGTGCCAGCAGCAAACAGGGGGCAAATTCACCCCTCCACTTT	CASSKQGANSPLHF
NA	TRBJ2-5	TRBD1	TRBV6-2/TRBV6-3	TGTGCCAGCAGTTACCAACAGGGGGCAGTGACCCAGTACTTC	CASSYQQGAVTQYF
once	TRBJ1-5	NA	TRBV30	TGTGCCTGGACCCCCCAGGGAGGGTCCAGGGAGCATTTT	CAWTPQGGSREHF
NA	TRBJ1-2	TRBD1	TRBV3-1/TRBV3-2	TGTGCCAGCAGCCAACTGCTACAGGGGGCTGGGGGCTACACCTTC	CASSQLLQGAGGYTF
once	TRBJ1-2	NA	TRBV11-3	TGTGCCAGCAGCTTAGACGCGGGATCGCGGTTAGGAGGTGACAACTATGGCTACACCTTC	CASSLDAGSRLGGDNYGYTF
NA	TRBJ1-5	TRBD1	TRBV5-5	TGTGCCAGCAGCTTGGCAACAGGGGGCAATCAGCCCCAGCATTTT	CASSLATGGNQPQHF
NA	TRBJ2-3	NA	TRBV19	TGTGCCACGTCAGGAGGGGGCACAGATACGCAGTATTTT	CATSGGGTDTQYF
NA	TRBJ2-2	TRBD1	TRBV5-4	TGTGCCAGCAGCCTCGGGACAGATCCGAACACCGGGGAGCTGTTTTTT	CASSLGTDPNTGELFF
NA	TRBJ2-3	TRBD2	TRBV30	TGTGCCTGGAGTCCCGGGACTAGATCTTTCGCAGATACGCAGTATTTT	CAWSPGTRSFADTQYF
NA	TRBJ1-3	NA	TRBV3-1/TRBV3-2	TGTGCCAGCAGCCAAGGGCCAGGGAGGGACACCATATATTTT	CASSQGPGRDTIYF
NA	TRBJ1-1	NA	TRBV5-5	TGTGCCAGCAGCTCACCGGGGGCGGGGGGCACTGAAGCTTTCTTT	CASSSPGAGGTEAFF